This note documents a single TCR beta chain sequence. Its antigen is currently unknown. The data were taken from a study of blood T cells in healthy people across ages. Whole-study results and caveats: Both higher diversity and more naive CD4+ cells marked long-lived donors when set against aged donors.

Alongside a J-beta primer mix, a sample-barcoded 5' primer served in a second PCR lasting about 7 to 12 cycles. TCRdb independently ran MiXCR on the 5' RACE reads; one entry per CDR3 protein. This table has approximately 780,000 distinct CDR3 sequences, approximately 24% appearing once. Per germline, CDR1 SNHLY and CDR2 FYNNEI. This CDR3 is 16 amino acids long. Trimming left V 7 bases short and J 0 bases short, with 13 bases between. In addition, the sample was reused for a study of T cells of mothers and their children. From that report: In cDNA synthesis, all of the extracted RNA was used at around 1.5 ug per 15 ul. Across the analysis, no persistent microchimeric T cell clones were detected.

This TCR was recovered from a boy aged 10-17 years in good health. The rearrangement uses TRBV2 and TRBJ2-6; a possible D gene is TRBD1 (6 bases). Specimen: blood. The CDR3 sequence: CASILDRYSGANVLTF. CDR3 coding DNA: TGTGCCAGCATCTTGGACAGATACTCTGGGGCCAACGTCCTGACTTTC.